These T cell receptor beta chains were read from a single sample in a study of blood T cell repertoires in COVID-19. Data came from immunoSEQ multiplex PCR; TCRdb stores just in-frame clones and leaves some out. The sample records about 240,000 clones, about 86% being singletons. The specimen sequenced was PBMCs or T cells enriched from blood (not recorded which). These TCRs come from a woman aged 40 to 50 with acute COVID-19. Each CDR3 is given with its conserved first and last residue. The D gene is left open where the match is weak. A clone size is listed for some rows: how often the clone was seen (once, few, many), or a class if it is expanded.

>TRBV7-9|TRBD2|-|TRBJ2-5
TGTGCCAGCAGCTTGCTAGCGGGGTTCCAAGAGACCCAGTACTTC
CASSLLAGFQETQYF
>TRBV19|-|-|TRBJ1-2
TGTGCCAGTACCCCCCACAAGGGGGAACGTAACTATGGCTACACCTTC
CASTPHKGERNYGYTF
>TRBV11-1|-|-|TRBJ2-7
TGTGCCAGCAGCCTAGACAGTACCTACGAGCAGTACTTC
CASSLDSTYEQYF
>TRBV7-8|-|-|TRBJ1-1
TGTGCCAGCAGCCCGCGGACAGAATTAAACACTGAAGCTTTCTTT
CASSPRTELNTEAFF
>TRBV2|TRBD1|-|TRBJ1-1
TGTGCCAGCAGTTTAACGGACAGGGACACTGAAGCTTTCTTT
CASSLTDRDTEAFF
>TRBV3-1/TRBV3-2|-|-|TRBJ1-3
TGTGCCAGCGAGAACCGACAGGACTCTGGAAACACCATATATTTT
CASENRQDSGNTIYF
>TRBV4-1|TRBD2|once|TRBJ2-1
TGCGCCAGCAGCACTAGCGGCAATGAGCAGTTCTTC
CASSTSGNEQFF
>TRBV4-1|TRBD1|-|TRBJ1-3
TGCGCCAGCGGGGGGGACAGGGGGTTAATCCCTGGAAACACCATATATTTT
CASGGDRGLIPGNTIYF
>TRBV15|-|-|TRBJ2-6
TGTGCCACCAGCAGAGACAGGGTTGGGGCCAACGTCCTGACTTTC
CATSRDRVGANVLTF
>TRBV2|-|once|TRBJ1-1
TGTGCCAGCAGTGAACTCGTGAACACTGAAGCTTTCTTT
CASSELVNTEAFF
>TRBV19|-|-|TRBJ2-2
TGTGCCAGTAGTGGCGGCGGGACTCCCGGATGGCTGTTTTTT
CASSGGGTPGWLFF
>TRBV29-1|-|-|TRBJ2-7
TGCAGCGTCCCACAGGGAGACGGCTACGAGCAGTACTTC
CSVPQGDGYEQYF
>TRBV5-4|-|once|TRBJ2-1
TGTGCCAGCAGCTTGGGGACTAGGGGGTACAATGAGCAGTTCTTC
CASSLGTRGYNEQFF
>TRBV14|-|-|TRBJ2-5
TGTGCCAGCAGCCAAGGGGGTCGCGGAGGGGAACAAGAGACCCAGTACTTC
CASSQGGRGGEQETQYF
>TRBV6-5|-|-|TRBJ2-7
TGTGCCATCCAATATAGAAGCGTTGTTGTCGGGGAGCAGTACTTC
CAIQYRSVVVGEQYF
>TRBV7-9|TRBD2|-|TRBJ2-1
TGTGCCAGCAGCCCACTAGCGCACAATGAGCAGTTCTTC
CASSPLAHNEQFF
>TRBV4-1|TRBD1|-|TRBJ2-7
TGCGCCAGCAGCCAAGGGGGACAGGGTTTCTACGAGCAGTACTTC
CASSQGGQGFYEQYF
>TRBV5-1|TRBD1|-|TRBJ1-4
TGCGCCAGCAGCTACGGACAGGGGGCCGATGAAAAACTGTTTTTT
CASSYGQGADEKLFF
>TRBV29-1|TRBD1|-|TRBJ2-7
TGCAGCGTCGACACACCGGGCCCAGGGGGCTACGAGCAGTACTTC
CSVDTPGPGGYEQYF
>TRBV28|-|-|TRBJ2-7
TGTGCCAGCAGCCCCGGACTAATCTCCTACGAGCAGTACTTC
CASSPGLISYEQYF
>TRBV5-1|-|many|TRBJ2-3
TGCGCCAGCAGCTTGGATTGGGCAGCCGATACGCAGTATTTT
CASSLDWAADTQYF
>TRBV5-6|-|-|TRBJ1-6
TGTGCCAGCAGCCGAAGGGGTAAAAATTCACCCCTCCACTTT
CASSRRGKNSPLHF
>TRBV5-8|-|-|TRBJ2-3
TGTGCCAGCAGCCCTAGCCCTGGTGCAGATACGCAGTATTTT
CASSPSPGADTQYF
>TRBV6-4|-|-|TRBJ1-4
TGTGCCAGCAGTGACTCGATTCAGCGGGGGTATGCTAATGAAAAACTGTTTTTT
CASSDSIQRGYANEKLFF
>TRBV2|-|many|TRBJ1-5
TGTGCCAGCAGTGAAGCAGGGGGTCTTCGGAGCAATCAGCCCCAGCATTTT
CASSEAGGLRSNQPQHF
>TRBV11-3|TRBD1|few|TRBJ1-6
TGTGCCAGCAGCGCGTCCGGGACAGGGGGCTCACCCCTCCACTTT
CASSASGTGGSPLHF
>TRBV7-7|TRBD2|-|TRBJ2-5
TGTGCTAGCAGCACGGTTGGAGCGGGAGGGTTGGAGACCCAGTACTTC
CASSTVGAGGLETQYF
>TRBV15|TRBD2|-|TRBJ2-7
TGTGCCACCAGCCTAAGCGGGAGCTCCTACGAGCAGTACTTC
CATSLSGSSYEQYF
>TRBV20-1|-|-|TRBJ2-5
TGCAGTGCTGCGGAGCTAGAGACCCAGTACTTC
CSAAELETQYF
>TRBV6-5|TRBD1|-|TRBJ2-3
TGTGCCAGCTCCAACTGGGGGACAGCCACAGATACGCAGTATTTT
CASSNWGTATDTQYF
>TRBV19|-|-|TRBJ2-1
TGTGCCAGTAGTACCCCCATCGGCGGGAATGATGAGCAGTTCTTC
CASSTPIGGNDEQFF
>TRBV19|TRBD1|-|TRBJ2-1
TGTGCCAGTAGTCCCGACAGGGGAGACTACAATGAGCAGTTCTTC
CASSPDRGDYNEQFF
>TRBV25-1|-|-|TRBJ2-3
TGTGCCAGCAGTGTCCCATCGGGGGACGGACGCACAGATACGCAGTATTTT
CASSVPSGDGRTDTQYF
>TRBV3-1/TRBV3-2|TRBD2|-|TRBJ2-7
TGTGCCAGCAGCCAAGATCACGGTTCGGCTAGCGGGAGAATCGAGCAGTACTTC
CASSQDHGSASGRIEQYF
>TRBV7-6|TRBD2|-|TRBJ2-2
TGTGCCAGCAGCACGACTAGCGTAACCGGGGAGCTGTTTTTT
CASSTTSVTGELFF
>TRBV7-3|-|-|TRBJ1-3
TGTGCCAGCAGCTTAACGGGGGGAACTAGCGACACCATATATTTT
CASSLTGGTSDTIYF
>TRBV6-1|TRBD2|-|TRBJ2-3
TGTGCCAGCAGTGAGCGGCGGGAGGAGGGGGGTAGGGGGCAGTATTTT
CASSERREEGGRGQYF
>TRBV18|-|-|TRBJ2-7
TGTGCCAGCTCACCAGACGGGGATTCCTACGAGCAGTACTTC
CASSPDGDSYEQYF
>TRBV19|TRBD1|-|TRBJ1-2
TGTGCCAGTAGTATAGACGGGACAGGGAAGGATGGCTACACCTTC
CASSIDGTGKDGYTF
>TRBV7-2|TRBD1|-|TRBJ2-2
TGTGCCAGCAGCACGGACAGGGGGCTCACCGGGGAGCTGTTTTTT
CASSTDRGLTGELFF
>TRBV7-2|-|-|TRBJ2-7
TGTGCCAGCAGCTTAGGAGCGCCGGCCTACGAGCAGTACTTC
CASSLGAPAYEQYF
>TRBV19|TRBD2|-|TRBJ2-1
TGTGCCAGTCTTAAGCGGGGGTACAATGAGCAGTTCTTC
CASLKRGYNEQFF
>TRBV19|-|-|TRBJ2-7
TGTGCCAGTAGTATAGGGGCAAGCTACGAGCAGTACTTC
CASSIGASYEQYF
>TRBV11-3|TRBD2|-|TRBJ2-3
TGTGCCAGCAGCTCTTCCACAATAGCGGGTTGGACAGATACGCAGTATTTT
CASSSSTIAGWTDTQYF
>TRBV18|-|-|TRBJ2-1
TGTGCCAGCTCACCCCCGGAGCAGGGCTTTGATGAGCAGTTCTTC
CASSPPEQGFDEQFF
>TRBV3-1/TRBV3-2|TRBD2|-|TRBJ2-1
TGTGCCAGCAGCCAAGATCAACTAGCGGGAGACTACAATGAGCAGTTCTTC
CASSQDQLAGDYNEQFF
>TRBV7-9|-|-|TRBJ2-3
TGTGCCAGCAGCCCAGTCTTCAGGGCGGGGAGCACAGATACGCAGTATTTT
CASSPVFRAGSTDTQYF
>TRBV5-6|TRBD1|-|TRBJ2-3
TGTGCCAGCAGACAAAACAGGGGGGTCGGCACAGATACGCAGTATTTT
CASRQNRGVGTDTQYF
>TRBV30|TRBD1|-|TRBJ2-1
TGTGCCTGGACAACAGGGGGCTCTGGCAATGAGCAGTTCTTC
CAWTTGGSGNEQFF
>TRBV9|TRBD2|-|TRBJ2-7
TGTGCCAGCAGCGAGCGGGATTCATCCTACGAGCAGTACTTC
CASSERDSSYEQYF
>TRBV5-4|-|-|TRBJ2-5
TGTGCCAGCAGCTCGGGCGGGCTAGGGAAGACCCAGTACTTC
CASSSGGLGKTQYF
>TRBV19|-|-|TRBJ2-1
TGTGCCAGTATAATCCGTGAGCAGTTCTTC
CASIIREQFF
>TRBV2|-|-|TRBJ2-7
TGTGCCAGCAGTGACCGCTACGAGCAGTACTTC
CASSDRYEQYF
>TRBV6-6|TRBD1|-|TRBJ1-2
TGTGCCAGCAGGGCCCGGGACAGGGCTACATATGGCTACACCTTC
CASRARDRATYGYTF